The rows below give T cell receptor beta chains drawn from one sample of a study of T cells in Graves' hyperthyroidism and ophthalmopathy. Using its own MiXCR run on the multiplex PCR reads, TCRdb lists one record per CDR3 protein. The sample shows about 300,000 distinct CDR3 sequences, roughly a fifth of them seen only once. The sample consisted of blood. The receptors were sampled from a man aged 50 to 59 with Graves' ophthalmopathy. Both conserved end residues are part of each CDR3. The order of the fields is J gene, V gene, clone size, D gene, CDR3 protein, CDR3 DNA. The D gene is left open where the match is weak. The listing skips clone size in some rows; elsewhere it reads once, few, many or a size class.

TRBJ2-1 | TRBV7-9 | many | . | CASSLGGTRANEQFF | TGTGCCAGCAGCTTAGGTGGGACTCGGGCGAATGAGCAGTTCTTC
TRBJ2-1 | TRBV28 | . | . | CASSQGLGYNEQFF | TGTGCCAGCTCACAGGGTCTAGGATACAATGAGCAGTTCTTC
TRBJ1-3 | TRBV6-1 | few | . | CASRQGVGTIYF | TGTGCCAGCAGACAGGGTGTTGGCACCATATATTTT
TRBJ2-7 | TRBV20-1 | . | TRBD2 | CSALTRGSSGSYEQYF | TGCAGTGCCTTAACTCGTGGATCTAGCGGTTCCTACGAGCAGTACTTC
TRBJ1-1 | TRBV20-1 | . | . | CSARDAGLLFGAFF | TGCAGTGCTAGAGATGCGGGCCTTTTGTTTGGAGCTTTCTTT
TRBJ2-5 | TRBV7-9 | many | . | CASSLELGKETQYF | TGTGCCAGCAGCTTAGAGCTGGGGAAAGAGACCCAGTACTTC
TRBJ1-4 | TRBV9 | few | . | CASSVGPQGTNEKLFF | TGTGCCAGCAGCGTCGGACCACAGGGAACTAATGAAAAACTGTTTTTT
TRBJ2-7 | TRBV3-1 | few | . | CASSQVGTRQYEQYF | TGTGCCAGCAGCCAAGTCGGGACCCGACAATACGAGCAGTACTTC
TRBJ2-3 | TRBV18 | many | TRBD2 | CASSPSGLAGKSDTQYF | TGTGCCAGCTCACCATCCGGACTAGCGGGAAAGTCAGATACGCAGTATTTT
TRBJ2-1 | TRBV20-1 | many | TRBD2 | CSASPPRTSGNEQFF | TGCAGTGCTTCCCCTCCACGGACTAGCGGCAATGAGCAGTTCTTC
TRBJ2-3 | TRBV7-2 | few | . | CASSSPVSYSPDTQYF | TGTGCCAGCAGCTCCCCGGTCAGTTATAGCCCAGATACGCAGTATTTT
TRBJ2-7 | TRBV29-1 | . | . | CSVRDQESYEQYF | TGCAGCGTTCGGGACCAGGAGAGCTACGAGCAGTACTTC
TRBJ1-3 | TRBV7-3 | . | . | CASSGGVPGNTIYF | TGTGCCAGCAGCGGAGGGGTTCCTGGAAACACCATATATTTT
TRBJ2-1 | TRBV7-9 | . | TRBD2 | CASSFLGRGGSGEQFF | TGTGCCAGCAGCTTTCTCGGGCGGGGCGGGAGTGGTGAGCAGTTCTTC
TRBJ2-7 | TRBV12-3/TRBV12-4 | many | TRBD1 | CASSLTGSAREQYF | TGTGCCAGCAGCCTGACAGGGAGCGCTCGCGAGCAGTACTTC
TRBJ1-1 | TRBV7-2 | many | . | CASSLVSGAVTEAFF | TGTGCCAGCAGCTTAGTATCGGGGGCGGTCACTGAAGCTTTCTTT
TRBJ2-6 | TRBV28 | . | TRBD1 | CARSIPRGTAAF | TGTGCCCGCAGTATCCCTAGGGGGACAGCCGCTTTC
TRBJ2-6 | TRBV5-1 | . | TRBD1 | CASSFGTGGFSGANVLTF | TGCGCCAGCAGCTTCGGGACAGGGGGATTCTCTGGGGCCAACGTCCTGACTTTC
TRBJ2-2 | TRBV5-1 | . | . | CASSRDQSGELFF | TGCGCCAGCAGCCGGGATCAGTCCGGGGAGCTGTTTTTT
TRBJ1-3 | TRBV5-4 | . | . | CASSLAGGNGNTIYF | TGTGCCAGCAGCTTGGCGGGAGGAAACGGAAACACCATATATTTT
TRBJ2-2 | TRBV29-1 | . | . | CSVGPTNTGELFF | TGCAGCGTTGGGCCGACGAACACCGGGGAGCTGTTTTTT
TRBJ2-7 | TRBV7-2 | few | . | CASSSDSGPYEQYF | TGTGCCAGCAGCTCCGACAGCGGACCCTACGAGCAGTACTTC
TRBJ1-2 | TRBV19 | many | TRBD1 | CASSSTGGNYGYTF | TGTGCCAGCAGCTCCACAGGGGGCAACTATGGCTACACCTTC
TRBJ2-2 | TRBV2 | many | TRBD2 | CASQALAGGGTGELFF | TGTGCCAGCCAAGCACTAGCGGGAGGAGGAACCGGGGAGCTGTTTTTT
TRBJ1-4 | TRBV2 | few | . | CATRRGDGEKLFF | TGTGCCACCCGGAGGGGAGATGGTGAAAAACTGTTTTTT
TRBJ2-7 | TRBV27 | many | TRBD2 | CASSPPGLAGGLQYF | TGTGCCAGCAGTCCGCCGGGACTAGCGGGAGGACTGCAGTACTTC
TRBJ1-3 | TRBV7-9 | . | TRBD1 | CAGSPLGTGGRNTIYF | TGTGCCGGCAGCCCGCTGGGGACAGGGGGCAGAAACACCATATATTTT
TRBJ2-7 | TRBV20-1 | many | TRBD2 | CSARDRAGYPYEQYF | TGCAGTGCTAGAGATAGAGCGGGATATCCCTACGAGCAGTACTTC
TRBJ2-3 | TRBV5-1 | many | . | CASRKEKDTQYF | TGCGCCAGCAGGAAAGAAAAGGATACGCAGTATTTT
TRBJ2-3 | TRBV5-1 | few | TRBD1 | CASSLGDSPFTDTQYF | TGCGCCAGCAGCTTGGGGGACAGTCCATTCACAGATACGCAGTATTTT
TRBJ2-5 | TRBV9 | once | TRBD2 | CASSVGTSGAQETQYF | TGTGCCAGCAGCGTAGGGACTAGCGGAGCCCAAGAGACCCAGTACTTC
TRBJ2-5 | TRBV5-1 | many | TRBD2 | CASRQGLAVQETQYF | TGCGCCAGCAGACAAGGACTAGCGGTACAAGAGACCCAGTACTTC
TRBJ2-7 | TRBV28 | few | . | CASSSLGAHEQYF | TGTGCCAGCAGTTCGCTCGGGGCCCACGAGCAGTACTTC
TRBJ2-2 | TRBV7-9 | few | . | CASSFSGPDSLGELFF | TGTGCCAGCAGCTTCAGCGGTCCGGACTCGCTCGGGGAGCTGTTTTTT
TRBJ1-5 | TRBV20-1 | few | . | CSATRDTLSNQPQHF | TGCAGTGCTACCCGGGACACCCTTAGCAATCAGCCCCAGCATTTT
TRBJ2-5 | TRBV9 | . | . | CASSVAVRGRTGQETQYF | TGTGCCAGCAGCGTAGCTGTTCGGGGCCGAACGGGCCAAGAGACCCAGTACTTC
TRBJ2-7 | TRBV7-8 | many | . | CASSLGGLHEQYF | TGTGCCAGCAGCTTAGGGGGGCTTCACGAGCAGTACTTC
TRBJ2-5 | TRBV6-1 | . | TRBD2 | CASSGTSASQYF | TGTGCCAGCAGCGGGACTAGCGCCAGTCAGTACTTC
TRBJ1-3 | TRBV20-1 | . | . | CSADSGNTIYF | TGCAGTGCTGACTCTGGAAACACCATATATTTT
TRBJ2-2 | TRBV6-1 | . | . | CASSASRDTGELFF | TGTGCCAGCAGTGCCAGCCGAGACACCGGGGAGCTGTTTTTT
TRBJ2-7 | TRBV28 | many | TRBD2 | CASSSGGGRSYEQYF | TGTGCCAGCAGTTCAGGCGGGGGGCGCTCCTACGAGCAGTACTTC
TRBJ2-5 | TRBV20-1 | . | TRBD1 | CSAHRGSRGETQYF | TGCAGTGCCCACAGGGGCAGCAGGGGAGAGACCCAGTACTTC
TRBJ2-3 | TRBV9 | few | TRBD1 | CASSVGGGQGRSDTQYF | TGTGCCAGCAGCGTAGGAGGGGGACAGGGGAGGTCAGATACGCAGTATTTT
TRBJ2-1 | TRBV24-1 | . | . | CATSDFDNEQFF | TGTGCCACCAGTGATTTCGACAATGAGCAGTTCTTC
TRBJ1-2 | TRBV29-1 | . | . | CSVEDPSQGWSYGYTF | TGCAGCGTTGAAGATCCGAGCCAGGGGTGGAGTTATGGCTACACCTTC
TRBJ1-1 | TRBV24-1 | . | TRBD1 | CATRGQGTVNTEAFF | TGTGCCACCAGAGGACAGGGAACGGTGAACACTGAAGCTTTCTTT
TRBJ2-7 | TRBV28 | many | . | CASSFVTGSSYEQYF | TGTGCCAGCAGTTTCGTGACGGGGAGCTCCTACGAGCAGTACTTC
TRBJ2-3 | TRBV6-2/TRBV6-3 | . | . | CASGLEGTQYF | TGTGCCAGCGGGTTGGAGGGCACGCAGTATTTT
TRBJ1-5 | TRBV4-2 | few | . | CASSQESTDSNQPQHF | TGTGCCAGCAGCCAAGAATCGACAGATAGCAATCAGCCCCAGCATTTT
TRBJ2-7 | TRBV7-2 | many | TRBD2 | CASSLGAGGREQYF | TGTGCCAGCAGCTTAGGGGCGGGAGGACGCGAGCAGTACTTC
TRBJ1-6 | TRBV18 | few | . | CASSPRPAGNNSPLHF | TGTGCCAGCTCACCACGGCCGGCAGGGAATAATTCACCCCTCCACTTT
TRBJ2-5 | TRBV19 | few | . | CASSPGFVQETQYF | TGTGCCAGTTCCCCAGGGTTTGTCCAAGAGACCCAGTACTTC
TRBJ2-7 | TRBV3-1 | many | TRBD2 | CASSQGTSGRSEQYF | TGTGCCAGCAGCCAAGGGACTAGCGGGAGGAGCGAGCAGTACTTC
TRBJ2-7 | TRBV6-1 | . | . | CAVFLGNAVGKTGAYEQYF | TGTGCCGTCTTTTTAGGGAATGCCGTGGGCAAGACGGGCGCCTACGAGCAGTACTTC
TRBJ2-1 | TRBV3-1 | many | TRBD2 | CASRGTSGYNEQFF | TGTGCCAGCAGGGGGACTAGCGGTTACAATGAGCAGTTCTTC
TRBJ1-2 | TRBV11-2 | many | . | CASSLRQGLYGYTF | TGTGCCAGCAGCTTAAGGCAGGGCCTCTATGGCTACACCTTC
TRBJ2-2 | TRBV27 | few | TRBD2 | CASLGPSGLGVTGELFF | TGTGCCAGCCTTGGCCCTAGCGGGTTAGGCGTCACCGGGGAGCTGTTTTTT
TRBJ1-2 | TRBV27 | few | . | CASSLEGRNNYGYTF | TGTGCCAGCAGTTTAGAGGGACGGAATAACTATGGCTACACCTTC
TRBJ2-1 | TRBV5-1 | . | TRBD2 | CASSSTGTSGGLREQFF | TGCGCCAGCAGCAGTACCGGGACTAGCGGGGGACTGAGGGAGCAGTTCTTC